The text below deals with one T cell receptor (beta chain). The antigen is unknown. One end of the junction fails to match germline, which may point to a read error. This CDR3 contains 14 residues. Germline V gene sequence: CDR1 KGHDR, CDR2 SFDVKD. The TCR beta cDNA libraries carried unique molecular identifiers. TCRdb itself ran the PCR reads through MiXCR, one entry per CDR3 protein. In the table there are about 570,000 distinct CDR3 sequences, around 31% of which are singletons. The record originates from a study of post-analysis software for immune sequencing data. Study observations and caveats: Compared with controls, patients had more of roughly five TRBV segments, including TRBV5-6, TRBV5-1 and TRBV20-1. Normalized Chao1 diversity in multiple sclerosis patients fell significantly below that of controls.

This clonotype was obtained from a girl aged 2 to 17 with multiple sclerosis. The rearrangement uses TRBV24-1 and TRBJ1-5, with 7 nucleotides matching TRBD1. The sequenced sample consisted of blood. CDR3 amino acids: CATSDNRGNQPRHF. The CDR3 DNA reads TGTGCCACCAGTGACAACAGGGGCAATCAGCCCCGGCATTTT.